This entry describes one T cell receptor (beta chain). This clonotype was detected only a few times. Its antigen is currently not known. No much larger clonotype is one base removed from it; base qualities were not supplied. The library came from 5' RACE. Sequenced on an Illumina HiSeq 2500. The second PCR ran for about 7 to 11 cycles and used a J-beta primer mix along with a sample-barcoded 5' primer. Each TCR beta cDNA molecule received a unique molecular identifier from a template-switch 5' adaptor carrying 12 random nucleotides. At least 2.5 million CDR3-containing paired-end reads were obtained from each sample. First-strand cDNA was synthesized from all RNA with the Mint cDNA synthesis kit, primed by a TRBC-specific oligonucleotide. After uracil-DNA glycosylase treatment, a first 18-cycle PCR used universal primers M1SS and BC2_uni_R on all cDNA. On the authors' methods: Normalization of each sample was performed by random selection of 1 million high-quality reads, each carrying a distinct molecular identifier. Reads with shared molecular identifiers were discarded instead of being binned into consensus sequences. MiTCR, set to a Q25 quality threshold and the strictest error-elimination algorithm, was used for CDR3 identification, clonotype clustering and error correction. A nonparametric unseen species model using Euler transformation provided a lower-bound estimate of total TCR beta diversity. TCRdb trimmed the raw reads at Q25, called clones with MiXCR and kept productive beta chains. Rows with a matching CDR3 protein are joined into one entry that keeps the most common DNA and genes. The V and J calls were determined by TCRdb, not by the authors. The sample table lists 750,000 to 850,000 distinct CDR3 sequences, 20% to 25% of them with a count of one. Jointly, the top ten make up 3% to 4% of the sample.

Systemically healthy Caucasian individuals from Russia, 35 to 40 in total and aged about 6 to 90 years, were included as donors. Each donor gave ten milliliters of peripheral blood, collected into EDTA-treated Vacutainer tubes. Ficoll-Paque density-gradient centrifugation was used to isolate PBMCs, with at least 7 million per sample. Trizol reagent was used to extract total RNA from PBMCs, with at least 6 micrograms per sample. Naive CD45RAhigh/CD27high T cell percentages were measured by flow cytometry on a PBMC aliquot from every donor. The data stem from a study of blood T cells in healthy people across ages (dated by TCRdb to the mid-2010s). Some background on the complete study: In model experiments, template switching captured about one uniquely barcoded TCR beta cDNA molecule for every two T cells. The study measured age-related changes in TCR beta repertoire diversity using deep sequencing normalized with unique cDNA molecular identifiers. Using the same blood draw, the study looked at two additional independent replicas of 1 million unique cDNA reads for two donors, one aged 18 to 29 and the other aged 80 or older. Four age groups were formed from the donors: young (average approximately 15 years), middle-aged (approximately 39), aged (roughly 59) and long-lived (about 80). What the research found in general, with its limitations: Compared with the aged group, more naive CD4+ T cells, fewer expanded clones and increased TCR diversity were shown by the long-lived group, suggesting age selection. Observed TCR beta diversity per million T cells fell roughly linearly with age, and a significant reduction was already apparent by age roughly 41. Because profiling used bulk unsorted PBMCs, naive and antigen-experienced compartments could not be compared conclusively. Total diversity estimates from one million sequenced T cells were considered lower bounds and underestimates. There was a strong correlation between observed TCR beta diversity and the percentage of naive T cells measured by flow cytometry. Donor CMV infection status was unknown, potentially confounding age-related changes in expanded clonotypes.

CDR1 and CDR2, per the germline V gene, are SGHVS and FNYEAQ. Trimming accounts for 10 bases at V and 8 bases at J, while the number of junction bases matched to no gene is 5. The CDR3, cysteine through phenylalanine, is 14 amino acids long. Just CDR3 DNA is preserved here, 42 bases in frame from base 1. The same data also contributed to another study, on T cells of mothers and their children. From the second report: Nine systemically healthy Caucasian individuals served as donors, namely three mothers together with their six children. cDNA synthesis consumed the entire amount of extracted RNA, loaded at about 1.5 ug RNA in each 15 ul reaction. Sample barcodes and 2-4 random nucleotides were added via the M1S primer in the second PCR. Each mother yielded over 8.5 million TCR beta CDR3 reads and each child 2.5 million to 3.5 million reads. Thymic selection shapes the output of TCR recombination in a similar way in related and unrelated pairs, and inherited differences have a minor effect. Normalized repertoire overlap in related mother-child pairs was always slightly higher than in unrelated mother-child pairs, but the difference was never significant. No persistent microchimeric T cell clones were detected, at a sensitivity of roughly 100 clones per million clonotypes. To look for features that set related mother-child pairs apart from unrelated individuals, the researchers ran deep NGS to compare the TCR beta repertoires of mothers and children. The mean age was approximately 41 +/- 4 years for the mothers and approximately 11 +/- 4 years for the children. After adapters were ligated using NEBNext reagents, the libraries underwent 100+100 nt paired-end sequencing on an Illumina HiSeq 2000. To avoid cross-contamination, the mother libraries and the child libraries were prepared a month apart and sequenced in separate runs. For each donor, between roughly 500,000 and 2,300,000 distinct TCR beta clonotypes were identified. Naive TCR beta clonotypes were estimated from low-frequency clonotypes matched to each donor's FACS-determined naive share, without sorting.

Sequencing was done on a sample of blood. The sequence was obtained from a boy aged 5-17 years in good health. The chain is assembled from TRBV7-6 and TRBJ2-1, with 16 bases matching TRBD2. The nucleotide sequence is given as TGTGCCACCGCGGGACTAGCGGGGGGGGATGAGCAGTTCTTC. It translates as CATAGLAGGDEQFF. When the CDR3 is completed using the reference TRBV7-6 and TRBJ2-1 genes on either side, the full variable domain is GAGVSQSPRYKVTKRGQDVALRCDPISGHVSLYWYRQALGQGPEFLTYFNYEAQQDKSGLPNDRFSAERPEGSISTLTIQRTEQRDSAMYRCATAGLAGGDEQFFGPGTRLTVL.